The 7 T cell receptor beta chains below all came from one sample that was sequenced in a study of blood T cell repertoires in COVID-19. Sequencing was performed with immunoSEQ multiplex PCR; in TCRdb, only in-frame clones are kept and a portion is missing. The repertoire holds fewer than 250,000 clones, with roughly 86% as singletons. The source material was peripheral blood. These receptors all stem from a woman of 80 years or more with COVID-19, enrolled during active disease.

The chain couples TRBV27 to TRBJ2-5; the match to TRBD1 covers 10 bases. There are 16 residues in the CDR3. Germline V gene data show CDR1 as MNHEY and CDR2 as SMNVEV (reference sequence). Trimming cost V 5 bases and J 5 bases; bases outside gene matches: 11. CDR3 amino acids: CASSTYRDRGGETQYF. The CDR3 DNA sequence: TGTGCCAGCAGTACCTACCGGGACAGGGGAGGGGAGACCCAGTACTTC.

The chain combines TRBV10-3 with TRBJ1-1; weak D call: TRBD1 (6 bases). The CDR3 spans 14 residues. V was clipped by 2 bases and J by 4 bases, with 11 bases between them. Germline CDR1 and CDR2: ENHRY and SYGVKD. The CDR3 reads CAISEGGGPTEAFF. DNA of the CDR3: TGTGCCATCAGTGAGGGCGGGGGGCCCACTGAAGCTTTCTTT.

V usage is TRBV5-1 and J usage is TRBJ1-4; the match to TRBD1 covers 12 bases. CDR3 size: 15 residues. Germline CDR1 reads SGHRS; CDR2 reads YFSETQ. V was pared by 4 bases and J by 8 bases, with 6 bases of the junction left unmatched. CDR3 sequence: CASSPGQGAGEKLFF. The CDR3 DNA reads as TGCGCCAGCAGCCCGGGACAGGGGGCGGGAGAAAAACTGTTTTTT.

This sequence joins TRBV5-4 and TRBJ2-7; 10 nucleotides align to TRBD2. CDR3 length equals 15 residues. CDR1 is SGHNT, CDR2 YYREEE, per germline (reference sequence). J was trimmed by 2 bases and V by 1 base; bases with no gene match: 3. CDR3 sequence reads: CASSLTSGDPYEQYF. The CDR3 DNA is TGTGCCAGCAGCTTGACTAGCGGGGACCCCTACGAGCAGTACTTC.

The CDR3 region has the DNA TGTGCCAGCAGTCCCGGACAGGGAAAGAGGACCTTC. Protein: CASSPGQGKRTF. The chain links TRBV12-3 or TRBV12-4 to TRBJ1-2; TRBD1 matches 8 bases. This CDR3 has 12 residues. The trim removed 5 bases at V and 14 bases at J, leaving 10 bases unmatched.

This clone was seen just once. The rearrangement joins TRBV6-5 to TRBJ2-1, with TRBD2 matching 11 bases. The length of the CDR3 is 15 residues. V shed 5 bases and J 10 bases; nucleotides not matched to a gene: 10. Germline CDR1 is MNHEY and CDR2 is SVGAGI. CDR3 DNA sequence: TGTGCCAGCAGTCCGCCGGGTAGCGGGGGGGGAGAGCAGTTCTTC. Residues: CASSPPGSGGGEQFF.

This chain uses TRBV19 with TRBJ1-3; D ambiguous. Germline CDR1 LNHDA, CDR2 SQIVND (reference sequence). V dropped 5 bases and J dropped 2 bases, with 7 bases sitting between them. This CDR3 comprises 13 residues. The CDR3 protein is CASSRSTGNTIYF. CDR3 sequence (DNA): TGTGCCAGTAGTCGAAGCACTGGAAACACCATATATTTT.